The clone carrying this T cell receptor beta chain was observed a few times. What it binds is not known. This specimen belongs to a study of T-cell reconstitution after alpha-beta-depleted transplantation in children. The study, taken as a whole, reports: Once a year had passed after transplant, T-cell counts and diversity came mostly from newly produced T cells. About two months after transplant, alpha-beta T cells reportedly came from several hundred expanded graft clones. Surviving thymic progenitors and recipient T cells were the source of high TCRbeta diversity at day 60 in some patients.

The germline V gene encodes CDR1 SGHRS and CDR2 YFSETQ. The CDR3 is made up of 16 amino acids. Deletions cut 2 bases from V and 0 bases from J, with 13 bases between. Unique molecular identifiers were incorporated during preparation of the TCRbeta library. TCRdb independently ran MiXCR on the PCR reads; one entry per CDR3 protein. The sample contains 500,000 to 750,000 distinct CDR3 sequences, roughly 30% of which appear only once. The source material was PBMCs, sampled before TCRalphabeta/CD19-depleted stem cell transplant. The chain carries TRBV5-1 and TRBJ2-3; D might be TRBD2 (6 bases). The sequence derives from a boy under three years old with Wiskott-Aldrich syndrome, due to receive a stem cell transplant. CDR3 nucleotide sequence: TGCGCCAGCAGCTTCCTAGCGATCCCCAGCACAGATACGCAGTATTTT. Its protein is CASSFLAIPSTDTQYF.